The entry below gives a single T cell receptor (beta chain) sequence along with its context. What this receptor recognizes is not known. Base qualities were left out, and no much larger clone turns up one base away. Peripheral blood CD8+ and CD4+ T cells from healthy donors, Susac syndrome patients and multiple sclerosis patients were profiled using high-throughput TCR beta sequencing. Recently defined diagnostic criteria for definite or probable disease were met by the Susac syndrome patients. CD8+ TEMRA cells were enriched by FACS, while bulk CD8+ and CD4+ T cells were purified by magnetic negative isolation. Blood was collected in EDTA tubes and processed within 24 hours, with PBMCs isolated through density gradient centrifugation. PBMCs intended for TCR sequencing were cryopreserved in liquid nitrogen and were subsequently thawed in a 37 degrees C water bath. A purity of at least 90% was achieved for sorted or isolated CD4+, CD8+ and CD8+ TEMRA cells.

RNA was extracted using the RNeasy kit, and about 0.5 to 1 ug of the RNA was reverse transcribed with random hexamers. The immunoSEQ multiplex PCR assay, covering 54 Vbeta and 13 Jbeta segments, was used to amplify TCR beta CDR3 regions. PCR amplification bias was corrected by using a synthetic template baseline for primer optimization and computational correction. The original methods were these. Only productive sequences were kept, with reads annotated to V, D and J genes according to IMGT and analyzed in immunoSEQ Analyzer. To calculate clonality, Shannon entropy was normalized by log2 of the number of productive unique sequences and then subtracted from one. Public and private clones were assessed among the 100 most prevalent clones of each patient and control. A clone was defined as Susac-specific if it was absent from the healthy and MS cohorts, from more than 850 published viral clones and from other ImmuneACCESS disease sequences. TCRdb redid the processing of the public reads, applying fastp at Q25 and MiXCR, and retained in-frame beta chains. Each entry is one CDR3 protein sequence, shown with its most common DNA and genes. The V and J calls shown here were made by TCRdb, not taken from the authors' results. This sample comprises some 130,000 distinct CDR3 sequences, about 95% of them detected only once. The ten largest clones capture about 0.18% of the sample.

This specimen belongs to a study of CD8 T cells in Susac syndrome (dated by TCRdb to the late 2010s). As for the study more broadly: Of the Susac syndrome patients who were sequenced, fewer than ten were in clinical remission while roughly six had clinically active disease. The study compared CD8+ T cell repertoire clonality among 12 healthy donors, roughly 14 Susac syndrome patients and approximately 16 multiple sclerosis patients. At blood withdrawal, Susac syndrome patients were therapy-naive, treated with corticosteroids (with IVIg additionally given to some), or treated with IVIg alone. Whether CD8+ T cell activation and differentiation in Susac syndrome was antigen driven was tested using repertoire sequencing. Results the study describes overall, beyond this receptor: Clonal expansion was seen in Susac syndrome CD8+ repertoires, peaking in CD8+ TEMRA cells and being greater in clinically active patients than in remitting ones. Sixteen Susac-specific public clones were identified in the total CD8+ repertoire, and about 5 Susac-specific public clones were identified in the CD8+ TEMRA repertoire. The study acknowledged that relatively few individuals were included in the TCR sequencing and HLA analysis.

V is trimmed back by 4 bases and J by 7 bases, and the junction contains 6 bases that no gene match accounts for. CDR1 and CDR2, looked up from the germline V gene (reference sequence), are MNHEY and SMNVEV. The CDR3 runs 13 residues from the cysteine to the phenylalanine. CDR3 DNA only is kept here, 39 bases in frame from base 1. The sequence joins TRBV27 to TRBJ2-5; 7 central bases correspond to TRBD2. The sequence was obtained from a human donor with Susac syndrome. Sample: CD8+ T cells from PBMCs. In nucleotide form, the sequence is TGTGCCAGCAGTTCAGGACTAGATCGGACCCAGTACTTC. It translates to CASSSGLDRTQYF.